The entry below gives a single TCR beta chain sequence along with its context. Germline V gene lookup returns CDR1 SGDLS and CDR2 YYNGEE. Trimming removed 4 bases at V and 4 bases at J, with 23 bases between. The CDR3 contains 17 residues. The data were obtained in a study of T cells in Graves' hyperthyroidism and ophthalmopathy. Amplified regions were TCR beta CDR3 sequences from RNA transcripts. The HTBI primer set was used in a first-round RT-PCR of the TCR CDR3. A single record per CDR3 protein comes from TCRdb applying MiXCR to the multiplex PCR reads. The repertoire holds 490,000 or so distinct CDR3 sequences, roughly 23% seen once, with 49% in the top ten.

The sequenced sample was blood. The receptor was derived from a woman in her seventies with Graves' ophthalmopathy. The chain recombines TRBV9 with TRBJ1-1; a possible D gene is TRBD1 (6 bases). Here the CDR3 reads CASSPLRGSRGVTEAFF. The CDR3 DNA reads TGTGCCAGCAGCCCCCTCAGGGGCAGTCGGGGCGTCACTGAAGCTTTCTTT. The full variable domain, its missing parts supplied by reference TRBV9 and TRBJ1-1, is DSGVTQTPKHLITATGQRVTLRCSPRSGDLSVYWYQQSLDQGLQFLIQYYNGEERAKGNILERFSAQQFPDLHSELNLSSLELGDSALYFCASSPLRGSRGVTEAFFGQGTRLTVV.